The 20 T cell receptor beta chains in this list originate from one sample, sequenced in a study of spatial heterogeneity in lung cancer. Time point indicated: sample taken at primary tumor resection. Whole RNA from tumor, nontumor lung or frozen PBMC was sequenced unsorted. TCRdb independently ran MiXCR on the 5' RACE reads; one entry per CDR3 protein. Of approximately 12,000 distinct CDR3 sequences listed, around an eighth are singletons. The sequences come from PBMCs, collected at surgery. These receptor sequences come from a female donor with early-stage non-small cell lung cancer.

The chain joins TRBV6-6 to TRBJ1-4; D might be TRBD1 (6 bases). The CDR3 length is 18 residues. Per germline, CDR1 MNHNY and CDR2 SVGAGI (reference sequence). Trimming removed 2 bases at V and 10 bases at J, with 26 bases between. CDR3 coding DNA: TGTGCCAGCAGTTACGGGGGCTCTTGGGGCAGGGGACTTGGAAAACTGTTTTTT. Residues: CASSYGGSWGRGLGKLFF.

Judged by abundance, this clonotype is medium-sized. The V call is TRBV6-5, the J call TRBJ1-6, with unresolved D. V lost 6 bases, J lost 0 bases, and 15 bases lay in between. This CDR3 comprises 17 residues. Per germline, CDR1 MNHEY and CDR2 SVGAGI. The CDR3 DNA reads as TGTGCCAGCAGGACACCCCGGAGGAGCTCCTATAATTCACCCCTCCACTTT. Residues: CASRTPRRSSYNSPLHF.

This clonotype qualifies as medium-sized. CDR3 in DNA: TGCAGCGTTGAAAGGCAGGACACAGATACGCAGTATTTT. The encoded protein is CSVERQDTDTQYF. This rearrangement joins TRBV29-1 to TRBJ2-3; no reliable D call. This CDR3 region has 13 residues. The V end was cut by 2 bases, the J end by 2 bases, with 8 bases between. CDR1 SQVTM and CDR2 ANQGSEA come from the germline V gene.

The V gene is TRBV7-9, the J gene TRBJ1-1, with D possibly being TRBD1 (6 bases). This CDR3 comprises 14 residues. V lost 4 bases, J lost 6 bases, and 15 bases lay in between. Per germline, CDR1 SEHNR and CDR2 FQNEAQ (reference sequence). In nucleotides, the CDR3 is TGTGCCAGCAGCTCCTACCGGGACAACGCTGAAGCTTTCTTT. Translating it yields CASSSYRDNAEAFF.

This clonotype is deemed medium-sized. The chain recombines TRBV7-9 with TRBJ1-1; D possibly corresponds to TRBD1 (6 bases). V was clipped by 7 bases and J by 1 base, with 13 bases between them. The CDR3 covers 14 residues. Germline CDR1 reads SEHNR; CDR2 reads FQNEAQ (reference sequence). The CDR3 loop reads CASTLGAPNTEAFF. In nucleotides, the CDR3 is TGTGCCAGCACGCTGGGGGCCCCGAACACTGAAGCTTTCTTT.

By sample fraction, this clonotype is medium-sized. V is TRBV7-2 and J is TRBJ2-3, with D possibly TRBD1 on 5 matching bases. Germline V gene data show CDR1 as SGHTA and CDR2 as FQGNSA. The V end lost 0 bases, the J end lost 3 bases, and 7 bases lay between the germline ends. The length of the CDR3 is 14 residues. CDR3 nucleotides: TGTGCCAGCAGCTTAGCAGGGGCTACAGATACGCAGTATTTT. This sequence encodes CASSLAGATDTQYF.

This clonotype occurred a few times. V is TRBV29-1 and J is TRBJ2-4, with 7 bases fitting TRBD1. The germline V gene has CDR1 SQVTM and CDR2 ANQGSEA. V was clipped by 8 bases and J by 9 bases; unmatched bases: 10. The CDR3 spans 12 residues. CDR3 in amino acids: CSSVAGGSIQYF. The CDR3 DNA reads TGCAGCTCCGTGGCAGGGGGTAGCATTCAGTACTTC.

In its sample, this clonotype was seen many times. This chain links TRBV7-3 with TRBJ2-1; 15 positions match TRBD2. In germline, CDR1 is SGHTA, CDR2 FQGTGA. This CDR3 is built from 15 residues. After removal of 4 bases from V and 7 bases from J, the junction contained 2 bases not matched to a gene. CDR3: CASSWTSGRGNEQFF. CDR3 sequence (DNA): TGTGCCAGCAGCTGGACTAGCGGGAGGGGAAATGAGCAGTTCTTC.

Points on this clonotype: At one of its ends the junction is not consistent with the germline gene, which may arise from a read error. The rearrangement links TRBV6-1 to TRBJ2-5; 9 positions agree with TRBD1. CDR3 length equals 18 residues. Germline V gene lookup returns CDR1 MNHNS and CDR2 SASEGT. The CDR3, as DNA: TGTACCAGCAGTGAATTTGGCCGGGACAGGGCCTTTCAAGAGACCCAGTACTTC. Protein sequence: CTSSEFGRDRAFQETQYF.

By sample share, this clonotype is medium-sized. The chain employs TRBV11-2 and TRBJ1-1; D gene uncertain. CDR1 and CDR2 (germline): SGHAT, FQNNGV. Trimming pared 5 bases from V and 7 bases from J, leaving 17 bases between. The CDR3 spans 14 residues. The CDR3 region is CASSALAQSGEAFF. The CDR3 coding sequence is TGTGCCAGCAGCGCGCTGGCTCAGTCGGGTGAAGCTTTCTTT.

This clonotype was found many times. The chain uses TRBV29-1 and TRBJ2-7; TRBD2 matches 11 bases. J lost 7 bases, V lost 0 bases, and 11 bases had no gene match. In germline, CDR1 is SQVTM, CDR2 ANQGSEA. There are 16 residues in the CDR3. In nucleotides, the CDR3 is TGCAGCGTTGAAGATCGGGGTAGCGGGAGGGCCGGGGAGCAGTACTTC. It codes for CSVEDRGSGRAGEQYF.

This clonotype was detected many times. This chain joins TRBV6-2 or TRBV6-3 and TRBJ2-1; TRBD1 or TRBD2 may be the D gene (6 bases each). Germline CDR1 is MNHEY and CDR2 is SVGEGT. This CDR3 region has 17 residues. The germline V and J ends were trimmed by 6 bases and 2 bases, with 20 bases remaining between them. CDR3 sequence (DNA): TGTGCCAGCAGCTCTTTAAGGGGGGATGAGGCCTACAATGAGCAGTTCTTC. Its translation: CASSSLRGDEAYNEQFF.

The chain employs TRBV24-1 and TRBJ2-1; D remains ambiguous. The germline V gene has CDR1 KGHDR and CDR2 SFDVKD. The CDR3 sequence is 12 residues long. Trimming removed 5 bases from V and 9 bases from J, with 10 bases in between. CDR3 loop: CATSGWAGEQFF. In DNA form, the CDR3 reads TGTGCCACCAGTGGATGGGCCGGTGAGCAGTTCTTC.

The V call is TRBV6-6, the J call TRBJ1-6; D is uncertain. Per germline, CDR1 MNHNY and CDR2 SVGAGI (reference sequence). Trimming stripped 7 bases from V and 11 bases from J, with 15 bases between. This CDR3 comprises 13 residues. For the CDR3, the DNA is TGTGCCAGCACCGAGGGATCCTGGCCACCCCTCCACTTT. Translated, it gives CASTEGSWPPLHF.

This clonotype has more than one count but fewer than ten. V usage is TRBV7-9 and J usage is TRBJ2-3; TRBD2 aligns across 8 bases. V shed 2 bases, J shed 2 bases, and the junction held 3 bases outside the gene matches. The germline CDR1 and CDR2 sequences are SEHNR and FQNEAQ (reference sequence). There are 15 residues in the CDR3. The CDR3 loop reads CASSLIAGTTDTQYF. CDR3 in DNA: TGTGCCAGCAGCTTAATAGCGGGGACCACAGATACGCAGTATTTT.

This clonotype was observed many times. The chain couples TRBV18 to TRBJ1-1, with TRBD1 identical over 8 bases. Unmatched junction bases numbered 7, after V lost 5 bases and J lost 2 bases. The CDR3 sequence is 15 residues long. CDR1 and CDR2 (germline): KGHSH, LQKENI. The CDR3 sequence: CASSRRTGINTEAFF. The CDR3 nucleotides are TGTGCCAGCTCAAGGCGGACAGGGATTAACACTGAAGCTTTCTTT.

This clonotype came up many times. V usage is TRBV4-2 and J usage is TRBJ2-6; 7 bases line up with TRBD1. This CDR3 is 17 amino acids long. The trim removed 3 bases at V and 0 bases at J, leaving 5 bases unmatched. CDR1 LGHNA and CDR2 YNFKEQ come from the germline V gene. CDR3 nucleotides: TGTGCCAGCAGCCAGACAGGGTCGGTCTCTGGGGCCAACGTCCTGACTTTC. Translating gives CASSQTGSVSGANVLTF.

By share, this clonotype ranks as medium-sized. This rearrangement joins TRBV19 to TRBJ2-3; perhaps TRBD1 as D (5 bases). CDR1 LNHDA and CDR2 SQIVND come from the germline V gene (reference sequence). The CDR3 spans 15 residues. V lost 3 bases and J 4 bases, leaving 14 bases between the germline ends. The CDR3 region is CASSMWQGIADTQYF. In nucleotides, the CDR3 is TGTGCCAGTAGTATGTGGCAGGGAATCGCAGATACGCAGTATTTT.

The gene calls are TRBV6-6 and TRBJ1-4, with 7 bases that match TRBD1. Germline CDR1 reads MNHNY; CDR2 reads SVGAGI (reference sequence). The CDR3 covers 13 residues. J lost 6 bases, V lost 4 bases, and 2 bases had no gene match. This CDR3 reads CASSSTGYEKLFF. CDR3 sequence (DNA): TGTGCCAGCAGTTCGACAGGGTATGAAAAACTGTTTTTT.

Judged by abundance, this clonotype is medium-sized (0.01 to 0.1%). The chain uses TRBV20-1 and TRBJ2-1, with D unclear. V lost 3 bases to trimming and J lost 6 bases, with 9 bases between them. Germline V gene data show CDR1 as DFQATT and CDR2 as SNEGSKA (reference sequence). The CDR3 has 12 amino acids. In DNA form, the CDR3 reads TGCAGTGCTAGTCTTCGGCGCAATGAGCAGTTCTTC. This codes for CSASLRRNEQFF.